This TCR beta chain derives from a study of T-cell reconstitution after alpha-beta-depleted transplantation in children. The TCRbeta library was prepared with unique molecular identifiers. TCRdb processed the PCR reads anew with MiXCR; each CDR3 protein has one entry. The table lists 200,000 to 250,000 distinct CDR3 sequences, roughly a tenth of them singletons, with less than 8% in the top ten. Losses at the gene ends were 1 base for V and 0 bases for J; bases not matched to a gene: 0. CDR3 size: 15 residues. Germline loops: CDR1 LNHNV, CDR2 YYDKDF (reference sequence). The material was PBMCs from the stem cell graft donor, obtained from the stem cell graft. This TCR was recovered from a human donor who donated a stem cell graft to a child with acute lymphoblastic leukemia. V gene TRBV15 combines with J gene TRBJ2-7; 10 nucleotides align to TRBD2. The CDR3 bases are TGTGCCACCAGCAGAGGACTAGCGGGCTCCTACGAGCAGTACTTC. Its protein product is CATSRGLAGSYEQYF.